This entry lists 20 T cell receptor beta chains sequenced from one sample in a study of blood T cells in healthy people across ages. The second PCR ran roughly 7 to 12 cycles with a sample-barcoded 5' primer and J-beta primers. TCRdb redid the calling of the 5' RACE reads with MiXCR, one entry per CDR3 protein. The sample has about a million distinct CDR3 sequences; less than 45% are singletons. Material: blood. These receptors were taken from a man between 18 and 35 years old in good health.

The chain combines TRBV6-5 with TRBJ1-2, with TRBD1 matching over 7 bases. Germline trimming cut 6 bases from V and 5 bases from J; bases unmatched to any gene: 9. The germline V gene encodes CDR1 MNHEY and CDR2 SVGAGI. There are 14 residues in the CDR3. This CDR3 is CASREEGALYGYTF. In DNA, the CDR3 is TGTGCCAGCAGAGAGGAGGGGGCGTTATATGGCTACACCTTC.

This sequence joins TRBV27 and TRBJ2-1, with TRBD1 matching 8 bases. The V gene end was trimmed by 4 bases and the J gene end by 1 base; junction bases not matched to a gene: 3. CDR1 is MNHEY, CDR2 SMNVEV, per germline (reference sequence). The CDR3 loop spans 15 amino acids. The chain's CDR3 is CASSYRGESYNEQFF. DNA of the CDR3: TGTGCCAGCAGTTACAGGGGGGAGTCCTACAATGAGCAGTTCTTC.

The genes are TRBV6-2 or TRBV6-3 and TRBJ1-1; 7 nucleotides align to TRBD1. This CDR3 contains 15 residues. The V gene's germline CDR1 is MNHEY and CDR2 SVGEGT. V lost 7 bases and J lost 5; bases outside the gene matches: 13. CDR3 in amino acids: CASKKGQGVRTEAFF. The CDR3 DNA follows: TGTGCCAGCAAAAAAGGGCAGGGGGTGCGAACTGAAGCTTTCTTT.

This clonotype was counted a single time. The chain carries TRBV9 and TRBJ2-3; a possible D gene is TRBD1 (5 bases). The germline CDR1 and CDR2 sequences are SGDLS and YYNGEE. The CDR3 covers 14 residues. Trimming took 1 base from V and 6 from J, leaving 12 bases between them. The CDR3 protein is CASSVRWGADTQYF. In DNA, the CDR3 is TGTGCCAGCAGCGTACGATGGGGCGCGGATACGCAGTATTTT.

This clonotype was observed a handful of times. V gene TRBV27 combines with J gene TRBJ2-3, with D maybe TRBD1 (5 bases). This CDR3 spans 19 amino acids. The V and J ends lost 2 bases and 0 bases respectively, with 21 bases between them. Germline V gene data show CDR1 as MNHEY and CDR2 as SMNVEV (reference sequence). The CDR3 DNA reads TGTGCCAGCAGTTTAGGGGCCCGAAACTCACCCTTTAGCACAGATACGCAGTATTTT. This codes for CASSLGARNSPFSTDTQYF.

This clonotype was detected a few times. This chain joins TRBV10-3 and TRBJ2-7; maybe TRBD2 (6 bases). The V end was cut by 0 bases, the J end by 2 bases, with 8 bases between. The length of the CDR3 is 14 residues. Germline CDR1 and CDR2: ENHRY and SYGVKD. The CDR3: CAISESGGPYEQYF. In DNA, the CDR3 is TGTGCCATCAGTGAGTCGGGAGGACCCTACGAGCAGTACTTC.

The chain couples TRBV7-9 to TRBJ1-4; TRBD1 matches 9 bases. The germline gives CDR1 SEHNR, CDR2 FQNEAQ (reference sequence). V shed 5 bases and J 8 bases; nucleotides not matched to a gene: 6. This CDR3 has 14 residues. CDR3: CASSKTGGREKLFF. CDR3 in DNA: TGTGCCAGCAGCAAGACAGGGGGAAGGGAAAAACTGTTTTTT.

This clonotype has just a few counts. CDR3 protein: CASSQGTELQPQHF. In nucleotides, the CDR3 is TGCGCCAGCAGCCAGGGTACAGAGTTACAGCCCCAGCATTTT. The gene calls are TRBV4-3 and TRBJ1-5, with D unclear. V was shortened by 3 bases and J by 7 bases, with 13 bases between the two germline ends. CDR3 length: 14 amino acids. Germline V CDR1 and CDR2: LGHNA, YSLEER.

This clonotype showed up just a few times. The chain links TRBV6-2 or TRBV6-3 to TRBJ2-2; D is unclear. Trimming removed 2 bases from V and 5 bases from J, with 6 bases in between. The length of the CDR3 is 13 residues. CDR1 is MNHEY and CDR2 is SVGEGT in the germline V gene. The CDR3 loop is CASSYDTTGELFF. The CDR3 DNA is TGTGCCAGCAGTTACGATACAACCGGGGAGCTGTTTTTT.

This clonotype showed up many times. V gene TRBV10-3 combines with J gene TRBJ1-4, with no clear D. The germline V gene has CDR1 ENHRY and CDR2 SYGVKD. The CDR3 is 14 amino acids. The V end was cut by 8 bases, the J end by 4 bases, with 14 bases between. The CDR3 DNA is TGTGCCATCGGAAGCGCGGAGGGTAATGAAAAACTGTTTTTT. Its protein is CAIGSAEGNEKLFF.

The rearrangement joins TRBV3-1 to TRBJ1-4; no clear D gene. Trimming pared 4 bases from V and 7 bases from J, leaving 19 bases between. Germline lookup yields CDR1 LGHDT and CDR2 YNNKEL (reference sequence). CDR3 length: 16 residues. The CDR3 nucleotides are TGTGCCAGCAGCCCATCGGGGTGGTCGGGGAGTGAAAAACTGTTTTTT. Its translation: CASSPSGWSGSEKLFF. Combining the CDR3 with reference TRBV3-1 and TRBJ1-4 gives the whole variable domain DTAVSQTPKYLVTQMGNDKSIKCEQNLGHDTMYWYKQDSKKFLKIMFSYNNKELIINETVPNRFSPKSPDKAHLNLHINSLELGDSAVYFCASSPSGWSGSEKLFFGSGTQLSVL.

There are a few counts of this clonotype. V is TRBV20-1 and J is TRBJ2-5, with D unclear. Germline V gene data show CDR1 as DFQATT and CDR2 as SNEGSKA (reference sequence). Trimming took off 1 base at V and 5 bases at J, with 5 bases between the two ends. The CDR3 has 11 amino acids. The CDR3 DNA reads TGCAGTGCTAGAGTTGCGGAGACCCAGTACTTC. This sequence encodes CSARVAETQYF.

With regard to this clonotype: Because it lacks the conserved phenylalanine or tryptophan at the end, this CDR3 is likely a read error. The CDR3 bases are TGCGCCAGCAGCCAAGTACAGGGGGAGGGTGGCTACACCTTA. As protein: CASSQVQGEGGYTL. This rearrangement joins TRBV4-1 to TRBJ1-2; 8 bases map to TRBD1. CDR1 and CDR2 (germline): MGHRA, YSYEKL. The CDR3 spans 14 residues. J was trimmed by 7 bases and V by 1 base; bases with no gene match: 5.

This clonotype was recorded at least ten times. The V call is TRBV20-1, the J call TRBJ2-1; the match to TRBD2 covers 9 bases. The CDR3 covers 17 residues. Germline V CDR1 and CDR2: DFQATT, SNEGSKA (reference sequence). Unmatched junction bases numbered 12, after V lost 2 bases and J lost 4 bases. The CDR3 DNA is TGCAGTGCTAGAAAGCGGGGGGCCGTCCAGGTTTACAATGAGCAGTTCTTC. Residues: CSARKRGAVQVYNEQFF.

The chain employs TRBV7-2 and TRBJ1-5, with D tentatively TRBD1 (6 bases). V gave up 1 base and J gave up 10 bases, with 8 bases separating them. This CDR3 region has 12 residues. Germline loops: CDR1 SGHTA, CDR2 FQGNSA. CDR3 nucleotide sequence: TGTGCCAGCAGCTTAGGTGGGGGCCCCCAGCATTTT. Encoded protein: CASSLGGGPQHF.

The chain combines TRBV20-1 with TRBJ2-1; TRBD1 might be the D (6 bases). CDR1 is DFQATT, CDR2 SNEGSKA, per germline (reference sequence). Trimming removed 5 bases from V and 7 bases from J, with 12 bases in between. The CDR3 sequence is 12 residues long. CDR3 in DNA: TGCAGTGCTGTGGTGGGGGCGAATGAGCAGTTCTTC. Translating gives CSAVVGANEQFF.

This clonotype was seen more than once but under ten times. V usage is TRBV6-6 and J usage is TRBJ1-4, with 7 bases identical to TRBD1. The CDR3 has 14 residues. With V trimmed by 6 bases and J by 7 bases, 8 bases remained unmatched. Looked up from germline, CDR1 is MNHNY and CDR2 is SVGAGI (reference sequence). CDR3 nucleotides: TGTGCCAGCAGGTCACAGGGGCGAGGTGAAAAACTGTTTTTT. Encoded protein: CASRSQGRGEKLFF.

The V and J genes are TRBV12-3 or TRBV12-4 and TRBJ1-1, with D perhaps TRBD1 (5 bases). V lost 6 bases to trimming and J lost 5 bases, with 16 bases between them. This CDR3 spans 14 amino acids. For the CDR3, the DNA is TGTGCCAGCAGCCAATCCGGGGGTCGTACTGAAGCTTTCTTT. Amino acids: CASSQSGGRTEAFF.

The chain carries TRBV6-5 and TRBJ2-5, with D possibly TRBD2 on 7 matching bases. The V end lost 6 bases, the J end lost 4 bases, and 12 bases lay between the germline ends. The CDR3 extends over 13 amino acids. Germline CDR1 MNHEY, CDR2 SVGAGI. In nucleotides, the CDR3 is TGTGCCAGCAGGACGGGGGGCTCAGAGACCCAGTACTTC. The encoded protein is CASRTGGSETQYF.

This clonotype was picked up one time. The chain couples TRBV3-1 to TRBJ2-5; 8 bases map to TRBD2. The CDR3 is 16 amino acids. The V gene's germline CDR1 is LGHDT and CDR2 YNNKEL (reference sequence). Trimming removed 0 bases from V and 0 bases from J; junction bases left unmatched: 3. This chain's CDR3 is CASSQDYSGNQETQYF. Here the CDR3 DNA reads TGTGCCAGCAGCCAAGATTATAGCGGGAACCAAGAGACCCAGTACTTC.